This T cell receptor beta chain was identified in a study of cytomegalovirus exposure and HLA in healthy donors (dated by TCRdb to about 2017). Turning to the overall study: An earlier analysis of roughly 570 of the donors reported roughly 300 Gb of sequence data and around 110 million unique TCR beta sequences obtained from around 190 million T cells. Roughly 300 gigabases of sequencing data and around 85 million unique TCR sequences made up an early release that covered 500 to 650 HLA-typed donors. Of the 300 to 500 genotyped donors, more than 75% were placed in the genetic ancestry cluster associated with self-reported Caucasian donors. The study was designed to test whether signatures of past pathogen exposure could be identified by cataloging public T cell receptors. The study profiled the T cell repertoires of under 700 subjects by immunosequencing and related them to cytomegalovirus serostatus. Besides the first cohort of hundreds of subjects, a separate validation cohort made up of 120 different subjects was used. To predict cytomegalovirus infection status, the study brought together high-throughput TCR immunosequencing, statistical association of individual TCRs with disease status, and machine learning. In a later analysis, previously published TCR beta repertoires from about 640 donors were re-analyzed and high-resolution HLA genotyping was added so that TCR occurrence patterns could be studied. Rather than drawing on any new phenotypic data, the later analysis identified candidate immune exposures from TCR beta sequences and the way those sequences occurred across donors. An earlier analysis of 587 of the donors used high-throughput TCR beta sequencing to judge whether each TCR beta V gene segment behaved as functional or pseudogenic. Alongside the repertoire data, information on donor age, sex, ethnicity and CMV serostatus was compiled. In a later genetic analysis, genome-wide SNP genotypes for about 55% of the 666 donors were used, and that subset was treated as a discovery cohort. All discovery cohort repertoires had been generated using a single sequencing platform. Class I and class II HLA loci were covered by the typing at four-digit resolution. Typing coverage differed by locus: A, B, C, DRB1 and DQB1 were typed in roughly 620-640 donors, DQA1 in 500 to 550, DPA1 in approximately 600, and DPB1 in 472. Several DR-DQ haplotypes were treated as single units for association and clustering because of strong linkage in the cohort. Among around 400 genotyped donors of the cohort, an average of 235,054 unique TCR beta nucleotide sequences were sequenced per donor, 15% to 20% of them non-productive. The study at large found these results: According to a later analysis, most CMV-associated TCR beta chains appeared to be HLA-restricted, and the HLA associations seemed to be driven largely by CMV exposure. The only immune exposure information available for the cohort was CMV serostatus. According to a later genetic analysis, donors in an Asian-associated ancestry cluster had fewer N-insertions in productive TCRs than the approximately 630-donor mean. According to the authors, the approach could potentially be generalized to other disease states and immunological phenotypes. In both the original and validation cohorts, the classifier was reported to diagnose cytomegalovirus status with high specificity and sensitivity. V-gene and J-gene trimming of TCR beta chains was associated with a missense DCLRE1C variant in a later genetic analysis, and the association was replicated in an independent cohort. Linkage disequilibrium might explain the correlated functional status among segregating V segments, but an unknown experimental factor could not be ruled out. A cluster of highly shared sequence variants was judged likely to represent a technical artifact of the sequencing pipeline. A later analysis reported that several top co-occurrence clusters appeared linked to parvovirus B19, influenza, CMV and Epstein-Barr virus. When HLA alleles, especially DR and DQ, strongly co-occurred, TCR associations were difficult to assign to individual alleles. At a false discovery rate of 0.05, a later analysis linked 16,951 TCR beta sequences to specific HLA alleles. In a later analysis, HLA-associated TCR beta chains were found to be more clonally expanded and to have lower generation probabilities than equally common non-associated chains. This cohort had only TCR beta chains sequenced, and the lack of alpha or paired-chain data limited which features could be detected. Because HLA typing was unavailable for some donors at each locus, only the typed subset was used in association tests. In a later analysis, TCR association rates were found to vary across HLA loci, with the most associated TCRs seen for DRB1 alleles and the fewest for HLA-C alleles. A further reported finding was that TCR beta sequences accurately predicted the HLA-A and HLA-B alleles for most subjects in the first cohort. The study listed 150 to 200 TCR beta chains as associated with cytomegalovirus. Sequencing depth was assumed to be roughly uniform across donors in the presence/absence analyses, though that assumption may not hold. An earlier analysis of approximately 540 of the donors showed that most TCR beta V segments appeared in productive rearrangements either about 87% or about 30% of the time, which broadly matched IMGT annotations. Because the 87-base-pair reads could not distinguish some IMGT-functional V segments, including TRBV6-2 and TRBV6-3, those segments were excluded. Across donors, most TCR sequences were observed very rarely, whereas some public TCRs were present in many individuals. Three of the identified cytomegalovirus-associated TCR beta chains were confirmed in vitro to be specific for cytomegalovirus antigens. Because counts were too low, seventeen rarely observed V segments, including chromosome 9 orphons, were left out of the earlier analysis of 587 of the donors.

The CDR1 and CDR2 encoded by the germline V gene are SNHLY and FYNNEI. Reading from cysteine to phenylalanine, the CDR3 counts 15 amino acids. Only the CDR3 portion is preserved as DNA: 45 bases, with reading frame beginning at the first base. Trimming costs V 6 bases and J 4 bases, and their ends lie 16 bases apart. The cohort comprised around 700 healthy bone marrow donors. At the time of sampling, every cohort member was nominally healthy, though immune exposures that went unrecorded were likely present. The donor was CMV seronegative and was included in the group of a few hundred seronegative cohort members. A peripheral blood sample was collected from each donor, and TCR beta sequencing was performed on peripheral blood mononuclear cells. Genomic DNA was extracted from the blood cell samples with the Qiagen DNeasy Blood Extraction Kit. Library preparation employed the immunoSEQ multiplex PCR assay. For the multiplex PCR, a mixture combining 60 forward primers for TCR Vbeta segments and 13 reverse primers for TCR Jbeta segments was used. Amplification of the CDR3 region of rearranged TCR beta genes was performed with a multiplex PCR assay on genomic DNA. The Illumina HiSeq System was used to sequence the amplified TCR beta libraries as 87-base-pair reads. The original methods were these. A later analysis counted some 80 million unique TCR beta chains across the 650 to 800 repertoires, and roughly 11 million of these chains were shared by at least two donors. Raw reads were error-corrected and collapsed into unique sequences with a nearest-neighbor algorithm that merged closely related sequences to remove PCR and sequencing errors. To assign V, D and J gene segments, CDR3 sequences were aligned to IMGT reference sequences. Each retained sequence needed at least a six-nucleotide match to both a V gene segment and a J gene segment. A rearrangement was called productive if the CDR3 had no stop codons and remained in frame with V and J, and every other rearrangement was called non-productive. CDR3 was defined by IMGT convention, running from the second conserved V-encoded cysteine to the conserved J-encoded phenylalanine. The earlier analysis of about 640 of the donors excluded any sequence lacking an unambiguous match to a single V gene segment. In an earlier analysis of a few hundred of the donors, V segments were called functional above 56.7% productive rearrangements and were called segregating when the between-donor standard deviation exceeded 5%. A statistical classification framework was built to diagnose cytomegalovirus status from the catalog of TCR beta chain sequences. In a later analysis, TCR nucleotide sequences were compared against IMGT/GENE-DB human TR gene sequences so that V and J genes could be assigned. A later analysis assigned CDR3 sequences and most-parsimonious VDJ recombination scenarios with the TCRdist pipeline. In a later analysis, each TCR beta chain was defined by its CDR3 amino acid sequence together with its V-gene family, and reads without a unique V-gene family were excluded. A later analysis removed 500 to 650 highly shared, low-generation-probability nucleotide sequences to deal with suspected cross-contamination and a sequencing artifact. For each public chain, a later analysis derived a clonal expansion index from normalized ranks of inferred template counts within each repertoire. In a later analysis, generation probabilities were computed with a VDJ recombination model fitted to out-of-frame rearrangements, and the resulting probabilities were checked against IGoR. In a later analysis, TCR-TCR, TCR-HLA and TCR-CMV co-occurrence was scored with hypergeometric tests, and a repertoire-size bias correction was applied to TCR pairs. In a later analysis, false discovery rates were estimated by permuting HLA or CMV assignments 20 times. A later analysis grouped co-occurring TCRs with DBSCAN, adding TCRdist sequence similarity when clustering within HLA-allele-positive subsets. Repertoires with fewer than 30,000 or more than 120,000 public chains, plus five repertoires with anomalous nucleotide sharing, were excluded from co-occurrence clustering. TCRdb stores this immuneACCESS table with in-frame sequences only. Part of the clones is absent; in the studies checked, under half of the shortfall reflects unresolved V genes, and no reason is known for the rest. V, J and clone size are those of that table, while D and trimming were read from the DNA. This sample comprises roughly 250,000 clones, 75% to 85% of them detected only once. The top ten hold more than 0.3% of the sample.

Concerning this clone itself: Which antigen it targets is not known. No much larger clone is present one base from it, and per-base qualities are unavailable.

This receptor was obtained from a girl under 10 years old in good health and CMV-seronegative. The chain is assembled from TRBV2 and TRBJ2-1; perhaps TRBD2 is the D gene, with 6 bases matching. The sequenced material came from PBMCs. The nucleotide sequence is given as TGTGCCAGCAGGGAATCGGGGGATTCTTACAATGAGCAGTTCTTC. Its protein product is CASRESGDSYNEQFF.